The 7 T cell receptor beta chains listed next were all sequenced from one sample in a study of blood T cell repertoires in COVID-19 (dated by TCRdb to about 2020). The library was obtained by the immunoSEQ multiplex PCR assay. TCRdb carries this immuneACCESS record with in-frame sequences only. Its versions omit some clonotypes, under half of them owing to an unresolved V gene in the studies checked, with the rest unexplained. The sample table lists fewer than 300,000 clones, just over 85% of them with a count of one. The top ten clonotypes cover about a sixth of the sample. Sequencing used PBMCs or T cells enriched from blood (not recorded which). The origin of the receptors is a man aged 18 to 29 who had recovered from COVID-19.

This sequence joins TRBV19 and TRBJ2-5; 9 bases match TRBD2. The CDR3 extends over 15 amino acids. The V and J ends lost 5 bases and 1 base, in that order; junction bases with no gene match: 5. Germline V gene data show CDR1 as LNHDA and CDR2 as SQIVND (reference sequence). Here the CDR3 DNA reads TGTGCCAGTAGTTCGAGCGGGGGGACCCAAGAGACCCAGTACTTC. Its protein product is CASSSSGGTQETQYF.

J is TRBJ2-2 and V is TRBV5-1; the D gene is possibly TRBD2 (6 bases). CDR1 and CDR2 from the germline V gene are SGHRS and YFSETQ. The CDR3 is made up of 14 amino acids. V gave up 5 bases and J gave up 6 bases, with 14 bases separating them. For the CDR3, the DNA is TGCGCCAGCAGGGAGGGAGGTATGGCCGGGGAGCTGTTTTTT. Translated: CASREGGMAGELFF.

This chain joins TRBV3-1 (or the pseudogene TRBV3-2) and TRBJ2-2, with 8 bases identical to TRBD2. In germline, CDR1 is LGHDT, CDR2 YNNKEL (reference sequence). The CDR3 spans 14 residues. V lost 6 bases, J lost 6 bases, and 6 bases stayed unmatched. CDR3 DNA: TGTGCCAGCAGGGTAGCGGGAAGGCCCGGGGAGCTGTTTTTT. Translation: CASRVAGRPGELFF.

This clone was counted once. The chain is built from TRBV6-2 or TRBV6-3 and TRBJ2-7; 8 bases align to TRBD1. The V gene end was trimmed by 5 bases and the J gene end by 3 bases; junction bases not matched to a gene: 6. The CDR3 extends over 14 amino acids. Germline-derived CDR1 and CDR2 are MNHEY and SVGEGT. CDR3 sequence (DNA): TGTGCCAGCAGTAGGCGACAGGGGAACTACGAGCAGTACTTC. It specifies CASSRRQGNYEQYF.

This chain links TRBV19 with TRBJ1-3; 7 nucleotides align to TRBD1. J lost 7 bases, V lost 8 bases, and 14 bases had no gene match. Germline CDR1 reads LNHDA; CDR2 reads SQIVND (reference sequence). The CDR3 extends over 15 amino acids. CDR3 sequence: CASRGQHSSRNTIYF. Here the CDR3 DNA reads TGTGCCAGTCGGGGACAGCATTCGAGCCGGAACACCATATATTTT.

The rearrangement links TRBV27 to TRBJ2-1; a possible D gene is TRBD1 (5 bases). The CDR3 spans 14 residues. The germline V and J ends were trimmed by 4 bases and 5 bases, with 12 bases remaining between them. Germline-derived CDR1 and CDR2 are MNHEY and SMNVEV (reference sequence). This chain's CDR3 is CASSSGPRDNEQFF. For the CDR3, the DNA is TGTGCCAGCAGTTCGGGCCCCAGGGACAATGAGCAGTTCTTC.

This sequence joins TRBV7-3 and TRBJ2-5, with TRBD2 matching 14 bases. Germline V gives CDR1 SGHTA, CDR2 FQGTGA. V trimming: 5 bases; J trimming: 5 bases; junction bases outside the gene matches: 7. This CDR3 comprises 16 residues. CDR3 sequence reads: CASSSGTSGSRETQYF. CDR3 bases: TGTGCCAGCAGCAGCGGGACTAGCGGGAGCCGGGAGACCCAGTACTTC.